The rows below give T cell receptor beta chains drawn from one sample of a study of T cell responses to AZD1222 COVID-19 vaccine. TCRdb keeps only in-frame clones here, not all; method: immunoSEQ multiplex PCR. The sample contains 65,000 or so clones, roughly 84% of which appear only once. The sample consisted of peripheral blood, taken on day 0 of AZD1222 vaccination. The receptors were sampled from an adult in good health. Both conserved end residues are part of each CDR3. A D gene is named only where the DNA matches it firmly. Some rows have no size entry. The others give once, few or many, or a class for an expanded clone.

>TRBJ2-7|TRBV18|.|.
TGTGCCAGCTCACCTAGGGCCCAGCCCCACGAGCAGTACTTC
CASSPRAQPHEQYF
>TRBJ1-1|TRBV9|.|.
TGTGCCAGCAGCGTAGCGTTGAACACTGAAGCTTTCTTT
CASSVALNTEAFF
>TRBJ1-1|TRBV4-2|.|TRBD1
TGTGCCAGCAGCCCCAACGACAGGGGCGGCACTGAAGCTTTCTTT
CASSPNDRGGTEAFF
>TRBJ2-2|TRBV5-1|.|TRBD2
TGCGCCAGCAGCCCGACTAGCGGGGGCCGGGAGCTGTTTTTT
CASSPTSGGRELFF
>TRBJ2-3|TRBV27|.|TRBD2
TGTGCCAGCAGTTTACGGCTAGCGGGGGCGTCAGATACGCAGTATTTT
CASSLRLAGASDTQYF
>TRBJ2-1|TRBV4-1|.|TRBD1
TGCGCCAGCAGCCAAACAGGGGTTTATGAGCAGTTCTTC
CASSQTGVYEQFF
>TRBJ2-3|TRBV5-4|.|TRBD1
TGTGCCAGCAGCCCGGGGATACAGGGGGCAGGAGACAGCACAGATACGCAGTATTTT
CASSPGIQGAGDSTDTQYF
>TRBJ1-1|TRBV11-3|.|.
TGTGCCAGCAGCTTAGGGGGTCCTGAAGCTTTCTTT
CASSLGGPEAFF
>TRBJ2-1|TRBV5-3|once|TRBD2
TGTGCCAGAATTCGCGGGACTAGCGGGGGTGATGAGCAGTTCTTC
CARIRGTSGGDEQFF
>TRBJ1-2|TRBV15|few|.
TGTGCCACCAGCAGTGGTGACACGAAGCGTCTCTACACCTTC
CATSSGDTKRLYTF
>TRBJ2-3|TRBV9|few|.
TGTGCCAGCAGCGTAGCGGCGCCAGATACGCAGTATTTT
CASSVAAPDTQYF
>TRBJ1-4|TRBV6-1|medium-sized|TRBD1
TGTGCCAGCAGTGAAAATACAGGGGGCGGGGAAAAACTGTTTTTT
CASSENTGGGEKLFF
>TRBJ1-2|TRBV5-4|.|TRBD1
TGTGCCAGCAGCACTAGTTATACCCGGGGACAGGGGGCCGGTGGCTACACCTTC
CASSTSYTRGQGAGGYTF
>TRBJ1-1|TRBV24-1|.|TRBD1
TGTGCCACCAGTGACGGGACAGGGGAGGCTTTCTTT
CATSDGTGEAFF
>TRBJ2-7|TRBV12-2|.|.
TGTGCAAGTCGCTTAGCGTTTTTCGGTCCCACCTACGAGCAGTACTTC
CASRLAFFGPTYEQYF
>TRBJ2-3|TRBV5-1|.|.
TGCGCCAGCAGCTTGGGGTTCGTTGATACGCAGTATTTT
CASSLGFVDTQYF
>TRBJ2-3|TRBV6-6|.|TRBD1
TGTGCCAGCACCAGGACAGGGGTTAGCACAGATACGCAGTATTTT
CASTRTGVSTDTQYF